This T cell receptor beta chain is drawn from a study of long-term antiretroviral therapy in people with HIV (dated by TCRdb to 2022 to 2024). About the full investigation: The earliest samples were collected approximately a decade before the 2015 WHO recommendation for immediate ART, a period when ART was typically delayed until CD4 counts fell. Eleven of the 30 participants with HIV were female. No cross-contamination during QIAcube processing was seen in test extractions of a monoclonal T-cell line run alongside 30 to 35 polyclonal samples. Whether ART initiation and durable HIV suppression were associated with changes in peripheral blood TRB repertoire composition and diversity was tested in a retrospective serial study. A total of 150 to 200 cryopreserved PBMC samples were contributed to the cohort by 30 adults with confirmed HIV infection, with samples collected serially over a mean of about 6 years (range 1-12). Points the paper makes about the study in general: Inferences about post-ART repertoire changes are limited because no data were available on ART adherence, viral resistance or therapy changes. Owing to limited PBMC availability, only the TCR beta chain was sequenced, without alpha chain pairing. Expanded TRB clones identified before ART initiation dominated the repertoire at all time points, although this dominance fluctuated and declined in many PLHIV after ART. ART initiation was associated with a significant increase in TRB diversity, but diversity stayed significantly below transplant donor controls even after long-term ART. Because cell numbers in pre-ART samples were limited, unsorted PBMC were profiled instead of sorted CD4+ and CD8+ T cells. Compared with controls, HIV repertoires had narrower CDR3 length ranges, and the network structure pointed to an antigen-experienced repertoire that shifted only slightly toward naive after ART. The samples span the years 2004 to 2017, and the ART regimens used may be less effective than current regimens.

The immunoSEQ hsTCRB v3.0 assay was used at survey level resolution to sequence the TRB variable region. TRB sequencing targeted a depth of about 40,000-50,000 T-cell genomes per sample. Pooled TRB libraries were sequenced on an Illumina MiSeq with a v3 150-cycle kit. As for the authors' bioinformatics: Analysis of repertoires was carried out in R inside a reproducible Nextflow workflow spanning QC, data transformation and analysis. LymphoSeq2, an R package for exploring AIRR-Seq data, was used to implement the custom analyses. After excluding several samples that yielded fewer than 5000 total TRB sequences, approximately 180 HIV repertoires remained for analysis. Among the approximately 190 HIV repertoires that were kept, around 59 were collected before ART initiation and under 150 were collected after ART initiation. Repertoires were downsampled to 5000 TRB nucleotide sequences, and summary statistics were averaged over 100 downsampling iterations. Only TRB sequences with CDR3 regions of at least seven amino acids were retained for analysis. Diversity was measured with a Shannon entropy-derived clonality score and the Gini coefficient. In repertoire networks, the top 5000 CDR3 amino acid sequences were linked whenever an edit distance of one separated two sequences. Antigen specificity groups and MHC restriction were predicted for TRB CDR3 amino acid sequences with GLIPH2. CDR3 amino acid sequences were matched against VDJdb and McPAS-TCR to flag known CMV, EBV, HIV or tissue antigen associations. Pre-ART, post-ART and control groups were compared with Wilcoxon signed-rank tests and Holm-Bonferroni correction. Not all clones reach the TCRdb copy of this immuneACCESS table, which keeps in-frame sequences only. Checked studies attribute under half of the gap to unresolved V genes and leave the rest unexplained. The D gene and trimming were derived from the DNA, and the V and J assignments and clone size from that table. The sample table shows some 23,000 clones, and roughly 76% are seen once. The ten most abundant clones make up around 11% of the sample.

In the case of this clone: The specificity of this receptor is unknown. No clone much larger than this one lies a single base away; base qualities are absent.

The CDR3 holds 15 amino acids from the cysteine to the phenylalanine. CDR3 DNA only is kept here, 45 bases in frame from base 1. The germline V gene yields MNHEY for CDR1 and SVGAGI for CDR2. Unmatched junction bases come to 4, with V trimmed by 4 bases and J by 2 bases. Inclusion was restricted to participants for whom at least one PBMC sample before ART initiation and at least two post-ART samples were available. Every participant with HIV received treatment in the United States of America. Before DNA extraction, cryopreserved samples of roughly 1-10 million PBMC were thawed and washed. At the time of the earliest PBMC sample, participants with HIV were aged between about 20 and 55 years. PBMC samples from each participant spanned 1-4 timepoints before ART initiation and 2-8 timepoints after ART initiation, with a median of 7 samples. For every participant, serial HIV viral load, CD4+ T-cell count, ART history and demographic data were obtained. A Qiagen kit on a QIAcube was used to extract genomic DNA from unsorted PBMC, with samples processed in batches of 12.

This chain joins TRBV6-5 to TRBJ1-5, with TRBD1 matching 8 junction bases. The receptor's source is a woman between 40 and 50 years old with HIV. The specimen was unsorted PBMCs, collected 1.1 years before starting antiretroviral therapy. Here the CDR3 is given as CASSSGGWGNQPQHF. The nucleotides are TGTGCCAGCAGTTCAGGGGGCTGGGGCAATCAGCCCCAGCATTTT.